These 10 T cell receptor beta chains share one sample of origin, sequenced in a study of T cell responses to AZD1222 COVID-19 vaccine. Sequenced by immunoSEQ multiplex PCR; TCRdb stores in-frame clones only, minus some. The sample carries some 140,000 clones, about 82% recorded once. The source was peripheral blood, collected 28 days after the second dose of the MenACWY control vaccine. These receptors originate from an adult who received the MenACWY meningococcal vaccine as a control.

The chain is built from TRBV27 and TRBJ1-4; 8 bases match TRBD1. The V and J ends lost 4 bases and 6 bases, in that order; junction bases with no gene match: 4. There are 14 residues in the CDR3. CDR1 and CDR2 from the germline V gene are MNHEY and SMNVEV (reference sequence). CDR3 coding DNA: TGTGCCAGCAGTTCGGACAGGGTGCATGAAAAACTGTTTTTT. This gives the protein CASSSDRVHEKLFF.

V usage is TRBV5-1 and J usage is TRBJ2-3; D gene uncertain. V was trimmed by 7 bases and J by 2 bases, leaving 14 bases between them. Germline CDR1 is SGHRS and CDR2 is YFSETQ. The CDR3 spans 14 residues. The CDR3 DNA reads as TGCGCCAGCCTCAAAAACGAGGCCACAGATACGCAGTATTTT. It codes for CASLKNEATDTQYF.

The chain has TRBV2 and TRBJ1-1; D remains ambiguous. The CDR3 has 14 residues. V dropped 4 bases and J dropped 3 bases, with 12 bases sitting between them. The V gene's germline CDR1 is SNHLY and CDR2 FYNNEI. The CDR3 sequence: CASSVRTAHTEAFF. In DNA form, the CDR3 reads TGTGCCAGCAGTGTTAGGACGGCACACACTGAAGCTTTCTTT.

This clone was seen only once. This rearrangement joins TRBV4-2 to TRBJ1-1; D uncertain. The V end lost 4 bases, the J end lost 3 bases, and 18 bases lay between the germline ends. This CDR3 is built from 16 residues. Germline V lookup: CDR1 LGHNA, CDR2 YNFKEQ. The CDR3 sequence is CASSRLVGSGDTEAFF. CDR3 nucleotide sequence: TGTGCCAGCAGCCGTCTAGTGGGTAGCGGGGACACTGAAGCTTTCTTT.

V gene TRBV11-3 combines with J gene TRBJ2-7, with 9 bases that match TRBD1. V gave up 6 bases and J gave up 5 bases; unmatched junction bases: 11. The germline gives CDR1 SGHNT, CDR2 YENEEA. The CDR3 covers 15 residues. CDR3 sequence (DNA): TGTGCCAGCAGTGTCCAGGACAGGGGATTCCACGAGCAGTACGTC. This codes for CASSVQDRGFHEQYV.

This chain links TRBV24-1 with TRBJ2-1, with TRBD1 matching 9 bases. Looked up from germline, CDR1 is KGHDR and CDR2 is SFDVKD. The V gene end was trimmed by 7 bases and the J gene end by 7 bases; junction bases not matched to a gene: 7. The CDR3 runs 14 residues. The CDR3 reads CATRQTGGRNEQFF. For the CDR3, the DNA is TGTGCCACCAGACAGACAGGGGGTAGGAATGAGCAGTTCTTC.

The chain recombines TRBV7-3 with TRBJ1-1; D is undetermined. Germline V gene sequence: CDR1 SGHTA, CDR2 FQGTGA. The ends were cut back, 2 bases at V and 2 bases at J, with 6 bases in the middle. This CDR3 is built from 13 residues. CDR3 DNA sequence: TGTGCCAGCAGCTTATCAGAAAACACTGAAGCTTTCTTT. This sequence encodes CASSLSENTEAFF.

This chain uses TRBV9 with TRBJ2-2; D is unclear. The CDR3 sequence is 15 residues long. The ends were cut back, 4 bases at V and 0 bases at J, with 10 bases in the middle. The germline V gene has CDR1 SGDLS and CDR2 YYNGEE. The chain's CDR3 is CASSRDSTNTGELFF. CDR3 DNA sequence: TGTGCCAGCAGCCGAGACTCCACGAACACCGGGGAGCTGTTTTTT.

The genes are TRBV24-1 and TRBJ2-1, with D tentatively TRBD1 or TRBD2 (5 bases each). Per germline, CDR1 KGHDR and CDR2 SFDVKD. The V end was cut by 7 bases, the J end by 0 bases, with 15 bases between. The CDR3 runs to 16 residues. In DNA, the CDR3 is TGTGCCACCAGCACCTTAGAGGGGTTCTCCTACAATGAGCAGTTCTTC. Protein sequence: CATSTLEGFSYNEQFF.

The count of this clone is one. The rearrangement joins TRBV15 to TRBJ2-2, with D possibly matching TRBD2 (6 bases). Looked up from germline, CDR1 is LNHNV and CDR2 is YYDKDF (reference sequence). The CDR3 consists of 16 residues. With 2 bases removed from V and 2 bases from J, the gap between germline ends came to 12 bases. The DNA for the CDR3 is TGTGCCACCAGCAGACCCGGCGGGGTTAACACCGGGGAGCTGTTTTTT. Amino acids: CATSRPGGVNTGELFF. Together with reference TRBV15 and TRBJ2-2, the CDR3 gives the full variable domain: DAMVIQNPRYQVTQFGKPVTLSCSQTLNHNVMYWYQQKSSQAPKLLFHYYDKDFNNEADTPDNFQSRRPNTSFCFLDIRSPGLGDTAMYLCATSRPGGVNTGELFFGEGSRLTVL.